This TCR beta chain was sequenced in a study of cytomegalovirus exposure and HLA in healthy donors. Whole-study findings and limits: V- and J-gene trimming in TCR beta was tied to a missense DCLRE1C variant by an analysis performed later. The listing of roughly 160 TCR beta chains classed them as cytomegalovirus-associated. Later analysis placed DRB1 highest and HLA-C lowest in TCR association rates, which differed by HLA locus.

In regard to this clone: What it binds is unknown. The same CDR3 arises from other DNA sequences in this sample as well.

The trim removed 3 bases at V and 2 bases at J, leaving 2 bases unmatched. CDR1 SGHNT and CDR2 YYREEE come from the germline V gene (reference sequence). There are 14 residues in the CDR3. PCR used 60 Vbeta primers and 13 Jbeta primers. Using immunoSEQ multiplex PCR, the repertoire was profiled, and TCRdb retains in-frame clones only, with some absent. Its table records tens of thousands of clones. The sequenced sample consisted of PBMCs. The receptor's source is a man aged 30 to 45 in good health and CMV-seronegative. The V call is TRBV5-4, the J call TRBJ1-5; TRBD1 matches 7 bases. DNA of the CDR3: TGTGCCAGCAGCTCCGGACAGGGCAATCAGCCCCAGCATTTT. The encoded protein is CASSSGQGNQPQHF.